This is a list of T cell receptor beta chains from one sample in a study of early T cells in non-severe SARS-CoV-2 infection. TCRdb processed the 5' RACE reads anew with MiXCR; each CDR3 protein has one entry. Of 70,000 to 85,000 distinct CDR3 sequences listed, 10% to 15% are singletons. Sequenced: whole blood. These TCRs come from an adult who was a healthcare worker with PCR-confirmed SARS-CoV-2 infection or an uninfected control (not recorded which). CDR3s include the opening cysteine and the closing phenylalanine or tryptophan. D genes are given only for firm matches. Clone size is not always given. Where it is, it says once, few, many or a class for expanded clones.

v_gene	j_gene	d_gene	abundance	CDR3nt	CDR3aa
TRBV7-9	TRBJ2-1	NA	NA	TGTGCCAGCGGGGGGACTTATTACAATGAGCAGTTCTTC	CASGGTYYNEQFF
TRBV11-2	TRBJ2-1	NA	many	TGTGCCAGCAGCTCCTATGGGGGGATGGGCAATGAGCAGTTCTTC	CASSSYGGMGNEQFF
TRBV29-1	TRBJ2-7	NA	few	TGCAGCGTTGAAGGGGGGGCTCGGGAGCAGTACTTC	CSVEGGAREQYF
TRBV7-2	TRBJ2-7	NA	NA	TGTGCCACCCCACATGGGGATAACTCCTACGAGCAGTACTTC	CATPHGDNSYEQYF
TRBV20-1	TRBJ2-2	TRBD1	few	TGCAGTGCTCCCCGACAGGGGCAGGGGACCGGGGAGCTGTTTTTT	CSAPRQGQGTGELFF
TRBV7-9	TRBJ2-2	TRBD2	many	TGTGCCAGCAGCTTGAGCGGGAGAGGTACCGGGGAGCTGTTTTTT	CASSLSGRGTGELFF
TRBV19	TRBJ1-6	NA	few	TGTGCCAGTAGTATCGCGGGAAATTCACCCCTCCACTTT	CASSIAGNSPLHF
TRBV19	TRBJ2-4	NA	NA	TGTGCCAGTAGTTTCCGGAGTAGGAGCGCCAAAAACATTCAGTACTTC	CASSFRSRSAKNIQYF
TRBV11-2	TRBJ1-1	NA	NA	TGTGCCAGCAGCTTAGGCCCAGTGAGTCTAATGAACACTGAAGCTTTCTTT	CASSLGPVSLMNTEAFF
TRBV11-1	TRBJ2-1	NA	NA	TGTGCCAGCAGCCCTAGGAGCTGGGATGACAATGAGCAGTTCTTC	CASSPRSWDDNEQFF
TRBV7-2	TRBJ1-1	NA	NA	TGTGCCAGCAGCTTAGAGTCCCGCCTTCACACTGAAGCTTTCTTT	CASSLESRLHTEAFF
TRBV6-5	TRBJ2-7	TRBD1	many	TGTGCCAGCAGTACTACAGGGGACGCCCGCTACGAGCAGTACTTC	CASSTTGDARYEQYF
TRBV15	TRBJ2-1	NA	few	TGTGCCACCAGCAGGGAGATCCACTCCTACAATGAGCAGTTCTTC	CATSREIHSYNEQFF
TRBV2	TRBJ2-5	NA	few	TGTGCCAGCAGTGATGGGTTTGGCGACCAAGAGACCCAGTACTTC	CASSDGFGDQETQYF
TRBV7-9	TRBJ2-7	NA	NA	TGTGCCAGCAGCCCCTCAGGCCAGTTGGCCGCCGAGCAGTACTTC	CASSPSGQLAAEQYF
TRBV2	TRBJ1-1	NA	medium-sized	TGTGCCAGCAGCTCAGGGTGGAGGGCTGAAGCTTTCTTT	CASSSGWRAEAFF
TRBV12-3/TRBV12-4	TRBJ1-2	NA	NA	TGTGCCAGCAGTTTTTTATTGGTACAGGAGATCCGCGCGGCTGGCTACACCTTC	CASSFLLVQEIRAAGYTF
TRBV10-3	TRBJ2-1	TRBD2	few	TGTGCCACCACAGTAGCGGGAGGCAATGAGCAGTTCTTC	CATTVAGGNEQFF
TRBV5-1	TRBJ1-1	NA	many	TGCGCCAGCAGCTTGCGGGATACGAACACTGAAGCTTTCTTT	CASSLRDTNTEAFF
TRBV12-3/TRBV12-4	TRBJ2-7	TRBD1	NA	TGTGCCAGCAGGGTCACAGGGGAATACGAGCAGTACTTC	CASRVTGEYEQYF
TRBV29-1	TRBJ2-5	TRBD2	many	TGCAGCGTTGAAGCTTTTCAGCGGGAATCGACCCAGTACTTC	CSVEAFQRESTQYF
TRBV20-1	TRBJ2-1	TRBD2	few	TGCAGTGCTAGGTCCGGACTAGCGCCCCAAGTGCAGTTCTTC	CSARSGLAPQVQFF
TRBV20-1	TRBJ2-3	TRBD2	NA	TGCAGTGCGGCTGCAGGGACTAGCGTGGAAGATACGCAGTATTTT	CSAAAGTSVEDTQYF
TRBV7-2	TRBJ1-4	NA	NA	TGTGCCAGCAGCTTAGTACCGGGGCAACTTAATGAAAAACTGTTTTTT	CASSLVPGQLNEKLFF
TRBV4-3	TRBJ1-4	NA	NA	TGCACCAGCAGCCAAGATTACAGGGACGGGGAACTGTTTTTT	CTSSQDYRDGELFF
TRBV7-9	TRBJ2-1	NA	NA	TGTGCCAGCCGGGACCCCGTAGACAATGAGCAGTTCTTC	CASRDPVDNEQFF
TRBV2	TRBJ1-1	NA	NA	TGTGCCAGCACCCTGGGACGCGTGAACACTGAAGCTTTCTTT	CASTLGRVNTEAFF
TRBV7-2	TRBJ2-1	TRBD2	NA	TGTGCCAGCAGCTTAGTGGGGACTAGCGGGACCTCCTACAATGAGCAGTTCTTC	CASSLVGTSGTSYNEQFF
TRBV30	TRBJ2-3	NA	NA	TGTGCCTGGAGCGTGGGGGCCGTTAGCACAGATACGCAGTATTTT	CAWSVGAVSTDTQYF
TRBV11-1	TRBJ2-5	NA	few	TGTGCCAGCAGCTTAGGGCCGGTCGGCGAGACCCAGTACTTC	CASSLGPVGETQYF
TRBV5-6	TRBJ2-5	TRBD2	few	TGTGCCAGCAGCACACTAGCGGGAGGGCGGGAGACCCAGTACTTC	CASSTLAGGRETQYF
TRBV15	TRBJ2-7	NA	NA	TGTGCCACCAGCAGAGATAAAGTCGGGGCTCAAAGATCCTACGAGCAGTACTTC	CATSRDKVGAQRSYEQYF
TRBV18	TRBJ2-1	TRBD2	many	TGTGCCAGCTCACCACTAGACTTAGCGGGAGCCAATGAGCAGTTCTTC	CASSPLDLAGANEQFF
TRBV24-1	TRBJ2-1	TRBD2	few	TGTGCCACCAGTCTAGCGGGCCCGGGAGGTGAGCAGTTCTTC	CATSLAGPGGEQFF
TRBV7-3	TRBJ2-1	TRBD2	few	TGTGCCAGCAGCTTGCGGCTAGCGGGAATTAATGAGCAGTTCTTC	CASSLRLAGINEQFF
TRBV20-1	TRBJ2-3	NA	many	TGCAGTGCTAGAGATTGGGCTAGCATCGCAGATACGCAGTATTTT	CSARDWASIADTQYF
TRBV20-1	TRBJ1-4	NA	few	TGCAGTGCACCGAGGACAGCTGGTTCTAATGAAAAACTGTTTTTT	CSAPRTAGSNEKLFF
TRBV19	TRBJ2-1	NA	few	TGTGCCAGTCACACTAGCCGGAGCTCCTACAATGAGCAGTTCTTC	CASHTSRSSYNEQFF
TRBV14	TRBJ1-5	TRBD1	few	TGTGCCAGCAGCCCAAGGTCCGGGACAGGGGATAATCAGCCCCAGCATTTT	CASSPRSGTGDNQPQHF
TRBV6-2/TRBV6-3	TRBJ1-5	NA	few	TGTGCCAGCAGGAGCCCCGGACAGTTGGAACAGCCCCAGCATTTT	CASRSPGQLEQPQHF
TRBV20-1	TRBJ2-7	TRBD2	NA	TGCAGTGCTCCCTCGCTCTTGCGGGAGGTGCAGTACTTC	CSAPSLLREVQYF
TRBV2	TRBJ2-7	NA	NA	TGTGCCAGCAGTGTGCGGGTTTACGAGCAGTACTTC	CASSVRVYEQYF
TRBV29-1	TRBJ2-2	NA	few	TGCAGCGTTTCCCGGACAGCGAACACCGGGGAGCTGTTTTTT	CSVSRTANTGELFF
TRBV24-1	TRBJ2-7	NA	many	TGTGCCACCAGTGATACAAACAGGGACGAGCAGTACTTC	CATSDTNRDEQYF
TRBV11-1	TRBJ1-4	TRBD1	NA	TGTGCCAGCAGCTTCGGGACAGCCGCTAATGAAAAACTGTTTTTT	CASSFGTAANEKLFF
TRBV6-5	TRBJ1-1	NA	NA	TGTGCCAGCACGCAACAGGGTCATGAAGCTTTCTTT	CASTQQGHEAFF